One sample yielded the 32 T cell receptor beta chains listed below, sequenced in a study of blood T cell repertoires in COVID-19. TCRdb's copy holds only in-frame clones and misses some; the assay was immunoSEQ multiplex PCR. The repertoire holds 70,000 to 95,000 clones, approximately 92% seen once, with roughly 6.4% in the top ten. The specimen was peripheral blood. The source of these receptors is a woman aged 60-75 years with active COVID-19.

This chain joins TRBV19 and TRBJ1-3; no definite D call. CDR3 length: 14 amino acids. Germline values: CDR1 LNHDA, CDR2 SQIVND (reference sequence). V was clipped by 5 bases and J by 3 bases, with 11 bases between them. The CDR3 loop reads CASSLRDFGNTIYF. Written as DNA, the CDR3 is TGTGCCAGTAGTCTCCGGGATTTTGGAAACACCATATATTTT.

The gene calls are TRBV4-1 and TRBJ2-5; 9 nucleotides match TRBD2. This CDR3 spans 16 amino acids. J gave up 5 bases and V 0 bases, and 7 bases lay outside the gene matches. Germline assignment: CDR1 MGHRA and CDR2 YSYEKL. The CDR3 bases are TGCGCCAGCAGCCAAGAAGTAGTAGCGGGAGCGGAGACCCAGTACTTC. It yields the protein CASSQEVVAGAETQYF.

The CDR3 DNA reads as TGTGCCAGCAGCTTATCACAGAGCTCCTACGAGCAGTACTTC. It codes for CASSLSQSSYEQYF. This chain joins TRBV7-2 and TRBJ2-7; no reliable D call. The CDR3 contains 14 residues. Germline V CDR1 and CDR2: SGHTA, FQGNSA. With 2 bases removed from V and 0 bases from J, the gap between germline ends came to 8 bases.

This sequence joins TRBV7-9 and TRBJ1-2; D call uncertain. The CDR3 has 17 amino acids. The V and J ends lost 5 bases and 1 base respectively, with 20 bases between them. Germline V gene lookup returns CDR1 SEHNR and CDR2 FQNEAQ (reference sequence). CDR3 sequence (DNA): TGTGCCAGCAGCCCGTTAATGGGCGACACCCTTAACTATGGCTACACCTTC. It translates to CASSPLMGDTLNYGYTF.

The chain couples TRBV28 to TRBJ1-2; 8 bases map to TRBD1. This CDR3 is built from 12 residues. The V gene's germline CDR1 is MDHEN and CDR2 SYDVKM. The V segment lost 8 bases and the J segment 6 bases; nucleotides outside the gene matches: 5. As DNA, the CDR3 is TGTGCCAGCCGACAGGGGCCTGATGGCTACACCTTC. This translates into CASRQGPDGYTF.

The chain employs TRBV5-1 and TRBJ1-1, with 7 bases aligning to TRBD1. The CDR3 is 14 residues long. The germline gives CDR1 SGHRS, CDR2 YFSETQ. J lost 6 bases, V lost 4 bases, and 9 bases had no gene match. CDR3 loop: CASSPGGQLSEAFF. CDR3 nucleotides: TGCGCCAGCAGCCCAGGGGGACAGCTGTCTGAAGCTTTCTTT.

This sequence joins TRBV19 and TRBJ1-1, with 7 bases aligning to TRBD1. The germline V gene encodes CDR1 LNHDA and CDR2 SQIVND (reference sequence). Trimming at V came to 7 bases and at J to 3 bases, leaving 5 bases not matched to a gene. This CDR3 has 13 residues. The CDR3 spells CASKGQRYTEAFF. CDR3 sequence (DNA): TGTGCCAGTAAGGGACAGAGATACACTGAAGCTTTCTTT.

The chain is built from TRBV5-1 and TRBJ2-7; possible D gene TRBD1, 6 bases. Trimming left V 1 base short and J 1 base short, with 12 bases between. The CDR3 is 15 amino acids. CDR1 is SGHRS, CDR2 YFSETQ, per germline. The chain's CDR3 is CASSLWPGDSYEQYF. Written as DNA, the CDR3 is TGCGCCAGCAGCTTGTGGCCAGGGGATTCCTACGAGCAGTACTTC.

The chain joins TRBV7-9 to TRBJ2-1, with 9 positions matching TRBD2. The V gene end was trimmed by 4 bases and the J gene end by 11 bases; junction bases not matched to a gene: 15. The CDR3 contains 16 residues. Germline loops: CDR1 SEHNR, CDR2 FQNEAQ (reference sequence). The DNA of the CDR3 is TGTGCCAGCAGCTCGCAAAGCGGGGGGTCCTCCGTCCAGCAGTTCTTC. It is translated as CASSSQSGGSSVQQFF.

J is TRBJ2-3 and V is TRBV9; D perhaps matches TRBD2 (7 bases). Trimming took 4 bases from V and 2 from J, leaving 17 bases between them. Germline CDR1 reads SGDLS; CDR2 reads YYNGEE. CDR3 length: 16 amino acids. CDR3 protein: CASSLGGQFSTDTQYF. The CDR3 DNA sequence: TGTGCCAGCAGCTTGGGGGGGCAGTTTTCCACAGATACGCAGTATTTT.

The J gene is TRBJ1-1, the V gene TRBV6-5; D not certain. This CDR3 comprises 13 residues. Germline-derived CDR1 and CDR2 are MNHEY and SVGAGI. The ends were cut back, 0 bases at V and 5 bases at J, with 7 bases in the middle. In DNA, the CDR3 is TGTGCCAGCAGTTACTCGATACAAACTGAAGCTTTCTTT. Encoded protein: CASSYSIQTEAFF.

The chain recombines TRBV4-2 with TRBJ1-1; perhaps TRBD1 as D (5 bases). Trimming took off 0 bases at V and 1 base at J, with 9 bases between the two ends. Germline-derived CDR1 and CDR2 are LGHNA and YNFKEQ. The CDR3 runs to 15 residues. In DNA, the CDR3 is TGTGCCAGCAGCCAAGAAGTCACAGGGAACACTGAAGCTTTCTTT. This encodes CASSQEVTGNTEAFF.

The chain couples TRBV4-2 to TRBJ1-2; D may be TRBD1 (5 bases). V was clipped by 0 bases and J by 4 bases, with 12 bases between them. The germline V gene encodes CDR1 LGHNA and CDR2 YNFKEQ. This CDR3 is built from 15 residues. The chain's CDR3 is CASSQDITGSYGYTF. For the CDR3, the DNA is TGTGCCAGCAGCCAAGATATCACAGGATCCTATGGCTACACCTTC.

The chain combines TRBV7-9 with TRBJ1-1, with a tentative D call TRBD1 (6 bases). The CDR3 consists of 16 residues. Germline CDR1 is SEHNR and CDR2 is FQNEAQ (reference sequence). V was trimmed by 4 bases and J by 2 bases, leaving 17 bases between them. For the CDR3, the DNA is TGTGCCAGCAGCTCTACGACAGGTTTGGTAAACACTGAAGCTTTCTTT. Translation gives CASSSTTGLVNTEAFF.

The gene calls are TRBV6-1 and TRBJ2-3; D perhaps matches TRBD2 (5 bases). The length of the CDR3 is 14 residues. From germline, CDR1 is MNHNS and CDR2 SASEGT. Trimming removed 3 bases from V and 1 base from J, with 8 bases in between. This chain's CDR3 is CASSEDFRTDTQYF. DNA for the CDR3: TGTGCCAGCAGTGAGGACTTTCGCACAGATACGCAGTATTTT.

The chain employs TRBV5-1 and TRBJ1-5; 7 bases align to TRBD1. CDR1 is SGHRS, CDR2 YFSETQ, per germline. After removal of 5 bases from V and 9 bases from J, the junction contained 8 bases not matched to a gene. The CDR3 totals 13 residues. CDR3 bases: TGCGCCAGCAGTCCTCAGGGGGACCCGCCCCAGCATTTT. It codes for CASSPQGDPPQHF.

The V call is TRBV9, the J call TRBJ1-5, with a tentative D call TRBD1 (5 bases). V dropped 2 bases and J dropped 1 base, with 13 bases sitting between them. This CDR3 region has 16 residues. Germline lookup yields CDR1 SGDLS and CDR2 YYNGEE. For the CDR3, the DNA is TGTGCCAGCAGCGTTGGAGGGGATACGAGCAATCAGCCCCAGCATTTT. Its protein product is CASSVGGDTSNQPQHF.

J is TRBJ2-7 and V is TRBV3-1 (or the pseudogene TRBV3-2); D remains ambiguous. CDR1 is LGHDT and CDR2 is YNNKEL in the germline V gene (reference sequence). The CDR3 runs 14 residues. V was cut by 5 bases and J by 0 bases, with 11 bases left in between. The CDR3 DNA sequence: TGTGCCAGCAGCGCCCAATCGAGCTCCTACGAGCAGTACTTC. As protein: CASSAQSSSYEQYF.

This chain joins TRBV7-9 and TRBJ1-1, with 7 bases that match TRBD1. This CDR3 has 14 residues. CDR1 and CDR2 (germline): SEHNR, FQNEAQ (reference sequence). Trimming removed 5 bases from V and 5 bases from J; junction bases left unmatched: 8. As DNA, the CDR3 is TGTGCCAGCAGCGTCTCAGGGGGTGGGACTGAAGCTTTCTTT. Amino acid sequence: CASSVSGGGTEAFF. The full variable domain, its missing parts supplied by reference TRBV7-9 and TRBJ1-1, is DTGVSQNPRHKITKRGQNVTFRCDPISEHNRLYWYRQTLGQGPEFLTYFQNEAQLEKSRLLSDRFSAERPKGSFSTLEIQRTEQGDSAMYLCASSVSGGGTEAFFGQGTRLTVV.

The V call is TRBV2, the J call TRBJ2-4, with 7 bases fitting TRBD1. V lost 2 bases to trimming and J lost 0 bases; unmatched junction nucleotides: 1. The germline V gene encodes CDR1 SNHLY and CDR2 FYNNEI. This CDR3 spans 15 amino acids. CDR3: CASSERTGAKNIQYF. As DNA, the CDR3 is TGTGCCAGCAGTGAACGGACAGGAGCCAAAAACATTCAGTACTTC.

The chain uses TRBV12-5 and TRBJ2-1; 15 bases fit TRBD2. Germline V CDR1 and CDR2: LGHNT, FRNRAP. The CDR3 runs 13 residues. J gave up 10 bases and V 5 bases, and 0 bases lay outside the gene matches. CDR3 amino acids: CASGGLAGGEQFF. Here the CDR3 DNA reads TGTGCTAGTGGTGGACTAGCGGGGGGGGAGCAGTTCTTC. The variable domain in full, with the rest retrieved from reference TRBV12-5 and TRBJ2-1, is DARVTQTPRHKVTEMGQEVTMRCQPILGHNTVFWYRQTMMQGLELLAYFRNRAPLDDSGMPKDRFSAEMPDATLATLKIQPSEPRDSAVYFCASGGLAGGEQFFGPGTRLTVL.

CDR3 nucleotides: TGTGCCTGGAGTGTACGAACTAGCGGGACGACGAACACCGGGGAGCTGTTTTTT. Translation gives CAWSVRTSGTTNTGELFF. The rearrangement joins TRBV30 to TRBJ2-2, with TRBD2 identical over 10 bases. The V gene end was trimmed by 0 bases and the J gene end by 0 bases; junction bases not matched to a gene: 7. The CDR3 contains 18 residues. The germline gives CDR1 GTSNPN, CDR2 SVGIG (reference sequence).

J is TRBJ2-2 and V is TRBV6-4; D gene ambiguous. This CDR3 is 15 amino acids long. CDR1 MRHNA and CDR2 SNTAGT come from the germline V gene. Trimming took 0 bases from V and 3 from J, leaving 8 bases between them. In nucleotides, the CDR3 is TGTGCCAGCAGTGACTCTCGCCGGGACACCGGGGAGCTGTTTTTT. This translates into CASSDSRRDTGELFF.

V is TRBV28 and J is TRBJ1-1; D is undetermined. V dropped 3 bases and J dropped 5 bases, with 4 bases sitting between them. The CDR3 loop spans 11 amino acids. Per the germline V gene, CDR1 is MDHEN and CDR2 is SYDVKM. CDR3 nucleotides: TGTGCCAGCAGTTTCCGGACTGAAGCTTTCTTT. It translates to CASSFRTEAFF.

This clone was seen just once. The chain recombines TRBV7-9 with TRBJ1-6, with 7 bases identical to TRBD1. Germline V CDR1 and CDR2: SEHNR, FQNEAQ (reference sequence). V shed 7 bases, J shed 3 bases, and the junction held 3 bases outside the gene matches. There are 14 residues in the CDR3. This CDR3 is CASTRDSYNSPLHF. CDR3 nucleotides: TGTGCCAGCACCCGGGACAGCTATAATTCACCCCTCCACTTT.

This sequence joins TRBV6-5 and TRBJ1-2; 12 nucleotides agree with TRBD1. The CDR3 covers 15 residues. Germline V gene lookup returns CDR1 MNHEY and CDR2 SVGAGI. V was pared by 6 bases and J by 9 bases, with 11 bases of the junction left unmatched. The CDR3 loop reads CASRDPGQGALSYTF. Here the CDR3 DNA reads TGTGCCAGCAGGGATCCGGGACAGGGGGCTCTGAGCTACACCTTC.

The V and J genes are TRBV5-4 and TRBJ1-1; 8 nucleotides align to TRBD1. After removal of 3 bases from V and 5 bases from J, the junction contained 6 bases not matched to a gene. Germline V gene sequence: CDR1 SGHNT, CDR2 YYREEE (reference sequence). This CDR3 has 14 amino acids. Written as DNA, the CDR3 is TGTGCCAGCAGCTACGACAGGGGAGGGACTGAAGCTTTCTTT. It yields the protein CASSYDRGGTEAFF.

For the CDR3, the DNA is TGTGCCAGCAGCCTCGTACTAGCGGGGGGGCCCGGCACCGGGGAGCTGTTTTTT. This translates into CASSLVLAGGPGTGELFF. The V and J genes are TRBV7-2 and TRBJ2-2; 13 nucleotides agree with TRBD2. Germline V CDR1 and CDR2: SGHTA, FQGNSA. V shed 5 bases, J shed 4 bases, and the junction held 10 bases outside the gene matches. This CDR3 region has 18 residues.

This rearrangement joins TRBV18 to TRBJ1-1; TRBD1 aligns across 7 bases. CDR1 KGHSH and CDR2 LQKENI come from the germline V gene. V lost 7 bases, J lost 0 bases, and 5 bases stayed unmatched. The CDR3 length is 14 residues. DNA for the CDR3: TGTGCCAGCTTACAGGGACAGATGAACACTGAAGCTTTCTTT. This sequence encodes CASLQGQMNTEAFF.

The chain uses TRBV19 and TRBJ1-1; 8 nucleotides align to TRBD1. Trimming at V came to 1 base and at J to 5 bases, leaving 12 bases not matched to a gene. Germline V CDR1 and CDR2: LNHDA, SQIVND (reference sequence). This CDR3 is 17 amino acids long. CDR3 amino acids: CASSIAPGQGARTEAFF. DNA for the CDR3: TGTGCCAGTAGTATAGCCCCCGGGCAGGGGGCGCGAACTGAAGCTTTCTTT.

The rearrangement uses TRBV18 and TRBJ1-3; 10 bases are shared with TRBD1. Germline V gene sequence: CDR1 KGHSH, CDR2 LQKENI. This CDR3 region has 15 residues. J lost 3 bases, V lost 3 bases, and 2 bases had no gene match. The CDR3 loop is CASSPGTGDGNTIYF. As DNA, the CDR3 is TGTGCCAGCTCACCCGGGACAGGGGATGGAAACACCATATATTTT.

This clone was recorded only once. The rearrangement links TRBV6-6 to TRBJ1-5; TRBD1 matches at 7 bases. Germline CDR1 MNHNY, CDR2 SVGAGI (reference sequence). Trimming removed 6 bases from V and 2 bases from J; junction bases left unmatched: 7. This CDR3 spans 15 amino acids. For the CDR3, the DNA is TGTGCCAGCAGACAACAGGGGTCCGGCAATCAGCCCCAGCATTTT. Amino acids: CASRQQGSGNQPQHF.